This T cell receptor beta chain appears in the sequencing data of a study of cytotoxic CD8 clonotypes in ibrutinib-treated CLL. Study results and caveats: Clonotypes that were public were uncommon, and they contracted or stayed stable on treatment.

V was clipped by 0 bases and J by 5 bases, with 13 bases between them. Germline values: CDR1 GTSNPN, CDR2 SVGIG (reference sequence). The CDR3 has 14 residues. Method: immunoSEQ multiplex PCR; TCRdb's copy keeps in-frame clones and lacks some. The table includes more than 150,000 clones, over 60% detected once. Note on this clone: No antigen is known for it.

Roughly 1.8 micrograms of genomic DNA from cryopreserved PBMCs went into TCR beta libraries. The chain is built from TRBV30 and TRBJ1-2; no clear D. This TCR was sampled from a human donor with chronic lymphocytic leukemia. The source was PBMCs, collected after 24 months of ibrutinib treatment. The chain's CDR3 is CAWSVPGSTYGYTF. The CDR3 DNA follows: TGTGCCTGGAGTGTGCCCGGATCCACGTATGGCTACACCTTC.